This T cell receptor (beta chain) is from a study of CD8 T cells in Susac syndrome. Study-level background: Intravenous immunoglobulin alone or corticosteroids were being given to patients with Susac syndrome at blood draw, unless they were therapy-naive. Findings of the study overall: Regarding the TCR sequencing and HLA analysis, the study admitted that a relatively small number of individuals were involved.

In blood CD8+ and CD4+ T cells, TCR beta underwent sequencing. It was negative isolation that provided the CD8+ and CD4+ T cells, whereas TEMRA cells were enriched by FACS. The RNA, about 0.5 to 1 ug, was put through reverse transcription using random hexamers. TCRdb reprocessed the immunoSEQ multiplex PCR reads with MiXCR, giving one entry per CDR3 protein. The profile shows some 190,000 distinct CDR3 sequences, about 95% of them singletons. From germline, CDR1 is MNHNS and CDR2 SASEGT. V lost 0 bases, J lost 9 bases, and 12 bases lay in between. This CDR3 has 14 residues. Of note for this clonotype: The antigen is not known.

The clonotype originates from a human donor with Susac syndrome. The chain uses TRBV6-1 and TRBJ2-1; maybe TRBD1 (5 bases). The specimen was CD4+ T cells from PBMCs. This CDR3 is CASSEAGRVREQFF. The CDR3 DNA reads as TGTGCCAGCAGTGAAGCCGGCAGGGTACGTGAGCAGTTCTTC.